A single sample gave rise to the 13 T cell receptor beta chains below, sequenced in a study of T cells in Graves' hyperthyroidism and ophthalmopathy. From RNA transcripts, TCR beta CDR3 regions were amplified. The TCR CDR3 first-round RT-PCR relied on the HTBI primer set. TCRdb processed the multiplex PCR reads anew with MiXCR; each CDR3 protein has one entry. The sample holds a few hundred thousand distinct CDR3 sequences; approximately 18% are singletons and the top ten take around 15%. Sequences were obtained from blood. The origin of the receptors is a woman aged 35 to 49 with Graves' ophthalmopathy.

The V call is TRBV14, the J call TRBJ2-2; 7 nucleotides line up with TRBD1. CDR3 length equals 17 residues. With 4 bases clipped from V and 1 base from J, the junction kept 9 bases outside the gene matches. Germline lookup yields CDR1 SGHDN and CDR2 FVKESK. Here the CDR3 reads CASSRDPRTGNTGELFF. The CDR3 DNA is TGTGCCAGCAGCCGCGACCCCCGGACAGGGAACACCGGGGAGCTGTTTTTT.

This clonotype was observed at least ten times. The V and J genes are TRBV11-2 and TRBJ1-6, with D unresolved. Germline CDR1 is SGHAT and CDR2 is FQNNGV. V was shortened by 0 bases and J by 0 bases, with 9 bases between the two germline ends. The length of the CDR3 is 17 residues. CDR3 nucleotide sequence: TGTGCCAGCAGCTTAGATGGGGTCGGCTCCTATAATTCACCCCTCCACTTT. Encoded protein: CASSLDGVGSYNSPLHF.

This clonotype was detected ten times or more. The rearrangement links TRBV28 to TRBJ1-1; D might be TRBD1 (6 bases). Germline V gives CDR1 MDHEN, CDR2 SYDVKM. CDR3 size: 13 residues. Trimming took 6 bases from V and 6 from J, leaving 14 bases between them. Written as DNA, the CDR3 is TGTGCCAGCAGCGCTCAGGGGTTGGCTGAAGCTTTCTTT. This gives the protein CASSAQGLAEAFF.

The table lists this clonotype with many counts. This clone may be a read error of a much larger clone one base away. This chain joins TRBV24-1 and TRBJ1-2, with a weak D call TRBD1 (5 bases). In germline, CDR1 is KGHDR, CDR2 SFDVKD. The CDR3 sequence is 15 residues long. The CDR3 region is CAASDRDSPYYGYTF. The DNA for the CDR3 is TGTGCCGCCAGTGACCGTGACAGTCCCTACTATGGCTACACCTTC.

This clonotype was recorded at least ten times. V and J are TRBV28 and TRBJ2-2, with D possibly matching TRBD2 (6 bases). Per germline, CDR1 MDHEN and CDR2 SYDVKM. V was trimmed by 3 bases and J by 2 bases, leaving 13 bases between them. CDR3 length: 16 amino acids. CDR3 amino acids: CASSFWGTVNTGELFF. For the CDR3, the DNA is TGTGCCAGCAGTTTTTGGGGGACTGTCAACACCGGGGAGCTGTTTTTT.

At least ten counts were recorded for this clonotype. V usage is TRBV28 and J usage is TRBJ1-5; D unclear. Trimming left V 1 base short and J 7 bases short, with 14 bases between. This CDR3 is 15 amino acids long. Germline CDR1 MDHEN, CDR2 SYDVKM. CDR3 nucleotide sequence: TGTGCCAGCAGTTTATTGAGCGGGGTCTCCCAGCCCCAGCATTTT. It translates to CASSLLSGVSQPQHF.

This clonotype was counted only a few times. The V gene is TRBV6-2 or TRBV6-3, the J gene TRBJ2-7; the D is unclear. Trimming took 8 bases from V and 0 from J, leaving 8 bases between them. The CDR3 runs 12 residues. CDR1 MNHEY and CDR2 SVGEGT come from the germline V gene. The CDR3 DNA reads TGTGCCAGCGTCTGGGGCTCCTACGAGCAGTACTTC. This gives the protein CASVWGSYEQYF.

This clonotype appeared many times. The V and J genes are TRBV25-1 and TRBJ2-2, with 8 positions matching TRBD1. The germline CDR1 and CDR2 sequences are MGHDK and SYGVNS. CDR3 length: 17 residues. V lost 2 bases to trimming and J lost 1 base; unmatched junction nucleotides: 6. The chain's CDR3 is CASSEQGAGRNTGELFF. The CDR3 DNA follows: TGTGCCAGCAGTGAACAGGGGGCGGGTCGGAACACCGGGGAGCTGTTTTTT.

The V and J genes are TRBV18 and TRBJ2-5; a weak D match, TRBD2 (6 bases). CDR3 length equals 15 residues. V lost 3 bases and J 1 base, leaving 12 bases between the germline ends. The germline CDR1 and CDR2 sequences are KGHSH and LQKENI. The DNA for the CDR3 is TGTGCCAGCTCACCCCGGGTGGAGGGCCAAGAGACCCAGTACTTC. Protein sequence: CASSPRVEGQETQYF.

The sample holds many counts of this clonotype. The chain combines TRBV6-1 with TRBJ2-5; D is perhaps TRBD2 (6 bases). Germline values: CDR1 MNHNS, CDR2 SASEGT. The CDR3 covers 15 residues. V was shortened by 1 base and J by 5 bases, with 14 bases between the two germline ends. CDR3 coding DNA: TGTGCCAGCAGTGAAGGGGTCAGGGAGGCGGAGACCCAGTACTTC. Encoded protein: CASSEGVREAETQYF.

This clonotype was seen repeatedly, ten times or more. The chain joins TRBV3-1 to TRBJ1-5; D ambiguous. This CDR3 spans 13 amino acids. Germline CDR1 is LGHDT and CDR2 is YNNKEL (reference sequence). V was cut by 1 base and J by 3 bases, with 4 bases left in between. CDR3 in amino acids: CASSQATNQPQHF. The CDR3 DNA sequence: TGTGCCAGCAGCCAAGCGACCAATCAGCCCCAGCATTTT.

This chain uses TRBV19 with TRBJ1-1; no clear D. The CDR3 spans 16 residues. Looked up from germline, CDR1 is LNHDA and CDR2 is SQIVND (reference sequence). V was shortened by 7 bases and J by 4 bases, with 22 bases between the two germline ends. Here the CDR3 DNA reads TGTGCCAGTATTGCGCGGGTTTTTTCAAAACGCACTGAAGCTTTCTTT. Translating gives CASIARVFSKRTEAFF.

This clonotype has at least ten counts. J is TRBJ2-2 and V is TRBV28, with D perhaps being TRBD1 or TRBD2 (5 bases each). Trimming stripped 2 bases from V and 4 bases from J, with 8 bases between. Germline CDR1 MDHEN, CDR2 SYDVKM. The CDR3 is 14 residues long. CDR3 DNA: TGTGCCAGCAGTTTAAGTGGGACCACCGGGGAGCTGTTTTTT. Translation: CASSLSGTTGELFF.